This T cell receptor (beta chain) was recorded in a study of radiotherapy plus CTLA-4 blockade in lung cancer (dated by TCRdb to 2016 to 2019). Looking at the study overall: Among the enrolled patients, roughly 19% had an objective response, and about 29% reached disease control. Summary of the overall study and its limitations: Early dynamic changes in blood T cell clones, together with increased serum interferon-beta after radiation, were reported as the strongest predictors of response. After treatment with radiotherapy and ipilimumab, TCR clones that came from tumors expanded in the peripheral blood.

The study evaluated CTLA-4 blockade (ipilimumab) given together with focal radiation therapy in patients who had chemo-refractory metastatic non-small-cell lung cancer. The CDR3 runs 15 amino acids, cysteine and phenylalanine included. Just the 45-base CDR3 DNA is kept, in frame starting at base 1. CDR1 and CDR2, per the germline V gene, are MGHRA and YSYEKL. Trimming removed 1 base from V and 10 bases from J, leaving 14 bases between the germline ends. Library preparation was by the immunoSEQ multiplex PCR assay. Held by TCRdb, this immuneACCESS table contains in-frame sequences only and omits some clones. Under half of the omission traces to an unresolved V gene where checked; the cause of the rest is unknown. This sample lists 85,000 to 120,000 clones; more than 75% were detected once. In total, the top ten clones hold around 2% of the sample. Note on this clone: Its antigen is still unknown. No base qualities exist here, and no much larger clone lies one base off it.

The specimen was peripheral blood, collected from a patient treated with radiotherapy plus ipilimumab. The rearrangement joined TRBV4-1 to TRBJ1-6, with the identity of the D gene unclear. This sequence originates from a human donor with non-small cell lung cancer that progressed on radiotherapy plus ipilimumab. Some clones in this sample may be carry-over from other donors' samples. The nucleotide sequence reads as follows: TGCGCCAGCAGCCAAGGTCGTTCCCCATTGTCACCCCTCCACTTT. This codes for CASSQGRSPLSPLHF.